The clone carrying this T cell receptor beta chain has a count of ten or more. Its target is not known. These data belong to a study of T cells in Graves' hyperthyroidism and ophthalmopathy. Study-level findings and limits: Blood shared most expanded thyroid clonotypes above 0.001.

Researchers took RNA transcripts and amplified the TCR beta CDR3 regions from them. In the first-round RT-PCR of the TCR CDR3, the HTBI primer set was used. MiXCR, run by TCRdb on the multiplex PCR reads, gives a single entry per CDR3 protein. Among 640,000 or so distinct CDR3 sequences, about 14% were seen once, and the ten largest hold 3.5% to 4.5%. The J segment lost 5 bases and the V segment lost 6 bases, leaving 9 bases of the junction unmatched. CDR3 length: 14 amino acids. The cohort's ophthalmopathy patients, a group with duration under 3 months, had a Clinical Activity Score of at least 3 and a NOSPECS grade of at least 4. Out of less than 12 ml of fresh peripheral blood came the PBMCs.

The chain carries TRBV12-3 or TRBV12-4 and TRBJ1-1, with 7 bases matching TRBD1. The sequenced sample was blood. The TCR sequence derives from a woman between 40 and 50 years old with Graves' ophthalmopathy. In nucleotides, the CDR3 is TGTGCCAGCAGCGGATCCACAGGGGTAACTGAAGCTTTCTTT. Translating gives CASSGSTGVTEAFF.